This record concerns one T cell receptor beta chain sequence. The data were taken from a study of control samples from healthy donors and cancer patients. The data were produced by immunoSEQ multiplex PCR, yet TCRdb's version contains in-frame clones alone and is incomplete. The sample has 100,000 to 150,000 clones; approximately 87% are singletons. Between the trimmed V and J ends, which lost 5 bases and 3 bases, there was a span of 5 bases. CDR3 size: 12 residues. This clonotype was sampled from a man between 60 and 75 years old in good health. The genes are TRBV12-3 or TRBV12-4 and TRBJ1-3, with D unclear. Input material: blood. In DNA, the CDR3 is TGTGCCAGCAGTATAGGTGGAAACACCATATATTTT. This sequence encodes CASSIGGNTIYF.